This T cell receptor (beta chain) was recorded in a study of cytomegalovirus exposure and HLA in healthy donors. Whole-study context: Within the Caucasian-associated ancestry cluster were more than 75% of the roughly 400 genotyped donors. General study points: Common viral pathogens seemed, in a later analysis, to connect with several of the most significant clusters. Cytomegalovirus association was assigned to about 180 TCR beta chains.

PCR was performed using 60 Vbeta and 13 Jbeta primers. Measured with immunoSEQ multiplex PCR; TCRdb has only the in-frame clones, and not every one. This sample's table reports 150,000 or so clones. Germline CDR1 is GTSNPN and CDR2 is SVGIG (reference sequence). Trimming at V came to 3 bases and at J to 6 bases, leaving 9 bases not matched to a gene. CDR3 length: 14 residues. Remarks on this clone: Its cognate antigen is unknown.

The V call is TRBV30, the J call TRBJ2-3; 7 bases fit TRBD1. Sequenced sample: PBMCs. This clonotype was sampled from a woman between 50 and 59 years old in good health and CMV-seronegative. Here the CDR3 reads CAWRKTGSVDTQYF. CDR3 nucleotide sequence: TGTGCCTGGAGAAAGACAGGGAGTGTTGATACGCAGTATTTT.